This T cell receptor beta chain was observed in a study of T-cell reconstitution after alpha-beta-depleted transplantation in children. The CDR3 consists of 13 residues. Looked up from germline, CDR1 is GTSNPN and CDR2 is SVGIG (reference sequence). V lost 2 bases and J lost 8, with 12 bases in between. The TCRbeta library incorporated unique molecular identifiers. TCRdb recomputed calls from the PCR reads with MiXCR, one row per CDR3 protein. Altogether around 410,000 distinct CDR3 sequences are present, about a tenth being singletons, with the ten largest covering about 5%. This material consisted of PBMCs from the stem cell graft donor, taken from the stem cell graft. The sequence was collected from a human donor who donated a stem cell graft to a child with acute myeloid leukemia. J is TRBJ1-4 and V is TRBV30, with D unresolved. The CDR3 loop is CAWSLAGGEKLFF. The CDR3 DNA reads as TGTGCCTGGAGTCTGGCGGGAGGGGAAAAACTGTTTTTT.